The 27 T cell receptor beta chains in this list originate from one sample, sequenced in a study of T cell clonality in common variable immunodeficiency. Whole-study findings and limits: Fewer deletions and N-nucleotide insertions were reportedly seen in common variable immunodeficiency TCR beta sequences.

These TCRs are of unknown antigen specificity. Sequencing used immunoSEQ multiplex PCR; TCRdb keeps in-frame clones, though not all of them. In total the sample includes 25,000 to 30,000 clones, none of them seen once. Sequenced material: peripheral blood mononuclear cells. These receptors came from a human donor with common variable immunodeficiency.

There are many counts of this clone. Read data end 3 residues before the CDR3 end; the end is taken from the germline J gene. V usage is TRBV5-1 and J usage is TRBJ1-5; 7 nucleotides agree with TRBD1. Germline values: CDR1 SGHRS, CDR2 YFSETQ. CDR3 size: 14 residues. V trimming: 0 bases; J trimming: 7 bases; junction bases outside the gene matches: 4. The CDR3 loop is CASSLGQGGQPQHF. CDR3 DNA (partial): TGCGCCAGCAGCTTGGGACAGGGTGGCCAGCCC. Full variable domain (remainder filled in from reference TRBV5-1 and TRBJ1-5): KAGVTQTPRYLIKTRGQQVTLSCSPISGHRSVSWYQQTPGQGLQFLFEYFSETQRNKGNFPGRFSGRQFSNSRSEMNVSTLELGDSALYLCASSLGQGGQPQHFGDGTRLSIL.

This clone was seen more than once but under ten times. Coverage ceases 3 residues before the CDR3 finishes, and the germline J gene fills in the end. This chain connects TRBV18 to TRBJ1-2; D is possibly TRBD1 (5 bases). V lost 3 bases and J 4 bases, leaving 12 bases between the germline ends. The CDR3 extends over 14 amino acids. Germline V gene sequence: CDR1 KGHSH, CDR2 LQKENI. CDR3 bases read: TGTGCCAGCTCACCCTCGACAGCAACCTATGGC. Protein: CASSPSTATYG. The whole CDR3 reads CASSPSTATYGYTF.

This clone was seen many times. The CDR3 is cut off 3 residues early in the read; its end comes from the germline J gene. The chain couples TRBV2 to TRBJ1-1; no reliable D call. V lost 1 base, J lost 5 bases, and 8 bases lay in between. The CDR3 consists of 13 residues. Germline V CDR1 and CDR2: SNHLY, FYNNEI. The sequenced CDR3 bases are TGTGCCAGCAGTGAAGTAGAAGGGACTGAA. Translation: CASSEVEGTE. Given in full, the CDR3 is CASSEVEGTEAFF.

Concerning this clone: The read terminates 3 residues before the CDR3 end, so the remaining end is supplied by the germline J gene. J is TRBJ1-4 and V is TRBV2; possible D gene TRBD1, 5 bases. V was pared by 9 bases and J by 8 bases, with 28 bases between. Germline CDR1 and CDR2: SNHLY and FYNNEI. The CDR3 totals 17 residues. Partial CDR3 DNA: TGTGCCAGTTTACTCCCTCTTACAGGATGGGGTAAGGAAAAA. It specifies CASLLPLTGWGKEK. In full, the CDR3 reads CASLLPLTGWGKEKLFF. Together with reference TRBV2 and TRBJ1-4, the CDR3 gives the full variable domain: EPEVTQTPSHQVTQMGQEVILRCVPISNHLYFYWYRQILGQKVEFLVSFYNNEISEKSEIFDDQFSVERPDGSNFTLKIRSTKLEDSAMYFCASLLPLTGWGKEKLFFGSGTQLSVL.

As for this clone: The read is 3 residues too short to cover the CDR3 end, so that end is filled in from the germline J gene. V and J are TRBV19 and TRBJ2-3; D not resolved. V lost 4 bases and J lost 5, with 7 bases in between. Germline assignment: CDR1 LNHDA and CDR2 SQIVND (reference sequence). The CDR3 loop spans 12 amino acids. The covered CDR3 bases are TGTGCCAGTAGTACTTCCTTAGATACG. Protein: CASSTSLDT. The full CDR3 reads CASSTSLDTQYF.

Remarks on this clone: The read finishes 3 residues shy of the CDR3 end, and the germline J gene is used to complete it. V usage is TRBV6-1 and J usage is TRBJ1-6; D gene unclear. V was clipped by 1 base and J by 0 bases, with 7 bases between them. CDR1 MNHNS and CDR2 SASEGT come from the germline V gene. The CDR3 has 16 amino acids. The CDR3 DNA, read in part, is TGTGCCAGCAGTGAAGTATTCAGCTCCTATAATTCACCC. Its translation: CASSEVFSSYNSP. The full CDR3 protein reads CASSEVFSSYNSPLHF.

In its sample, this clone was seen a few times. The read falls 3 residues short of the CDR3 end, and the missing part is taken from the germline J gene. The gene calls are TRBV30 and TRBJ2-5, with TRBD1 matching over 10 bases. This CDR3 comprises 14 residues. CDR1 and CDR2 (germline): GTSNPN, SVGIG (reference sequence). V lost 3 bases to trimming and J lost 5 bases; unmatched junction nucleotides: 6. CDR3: CAWRGTGADETQYF. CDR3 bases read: TGTGCCTGGAGGGGGACAGGGGCGGATGAGACC.

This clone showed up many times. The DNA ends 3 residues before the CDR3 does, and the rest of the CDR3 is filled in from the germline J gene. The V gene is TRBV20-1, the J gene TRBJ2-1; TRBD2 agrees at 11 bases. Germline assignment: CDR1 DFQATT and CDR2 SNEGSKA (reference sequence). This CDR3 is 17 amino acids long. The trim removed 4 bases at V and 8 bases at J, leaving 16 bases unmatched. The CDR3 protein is CSAINPLAGVGVDEQFF. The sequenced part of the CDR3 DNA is TGCAGTGCTATAAATCCACTAGCGGGGGTCGGAGTCGATGAG.

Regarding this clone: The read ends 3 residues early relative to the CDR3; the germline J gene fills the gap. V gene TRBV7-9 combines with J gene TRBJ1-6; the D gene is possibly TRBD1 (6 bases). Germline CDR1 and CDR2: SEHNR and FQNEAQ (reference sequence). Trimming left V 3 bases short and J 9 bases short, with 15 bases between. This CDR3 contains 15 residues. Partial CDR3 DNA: TGTGCCAGCAGCTTTAAGACAGGAAGGGCTTCACCC. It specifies CASSFKTGRASP. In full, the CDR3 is CASSFKTGRASPLHF.

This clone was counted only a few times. CDR3 DNA, as far as it was read: TGTGCCAGCTCCCCCGGGACAGGGGGCAAATTAGTCTATGGC. Translated: CASSPGTGGKLVYG. The entire CDR3 reads CASSPGTGGKLVYGYTF. V is TRBV18 and J is TRBJ1-2; the match to TRBD1 covers 12 bases. The read is 3 residues too short to cover the CDR3 end, so that end is filled in from the germline J gene. V dropped 6 bases and J dropped 4; count of bases not matched to a gene: 12. Germline lookup yields CDR1 KGHSH and CDR2 LQKENI. The CDR3 loop spans 17 amino acids.

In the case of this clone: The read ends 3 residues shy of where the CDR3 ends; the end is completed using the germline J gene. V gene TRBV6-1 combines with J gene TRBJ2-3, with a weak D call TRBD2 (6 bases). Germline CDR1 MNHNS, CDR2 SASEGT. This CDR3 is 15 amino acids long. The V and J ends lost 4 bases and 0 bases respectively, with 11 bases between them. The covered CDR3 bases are TGTGCCAGCAGTGCCCCGGGACTGAGCACAGATACG. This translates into CASSAPGLSTDT. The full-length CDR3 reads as CASSAPGLSTDTQYF.

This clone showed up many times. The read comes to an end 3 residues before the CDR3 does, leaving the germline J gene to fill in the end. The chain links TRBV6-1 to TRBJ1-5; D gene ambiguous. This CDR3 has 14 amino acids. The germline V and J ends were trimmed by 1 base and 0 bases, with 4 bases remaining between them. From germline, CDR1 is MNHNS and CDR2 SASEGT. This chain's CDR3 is CASSEGYSNQPQHF. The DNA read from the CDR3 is TGTGCCAGCAGTGAAGGTTATAGCAATCAGCCC.

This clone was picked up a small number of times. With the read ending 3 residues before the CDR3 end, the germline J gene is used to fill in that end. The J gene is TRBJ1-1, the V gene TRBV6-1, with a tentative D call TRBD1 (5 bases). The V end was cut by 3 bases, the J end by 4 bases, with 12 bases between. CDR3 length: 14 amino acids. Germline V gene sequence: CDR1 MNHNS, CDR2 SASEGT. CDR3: CASSEGLGGTEAFF. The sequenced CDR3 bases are TGTGCCAGCAGTGAGGGACTGGGAGGCACTGAA.

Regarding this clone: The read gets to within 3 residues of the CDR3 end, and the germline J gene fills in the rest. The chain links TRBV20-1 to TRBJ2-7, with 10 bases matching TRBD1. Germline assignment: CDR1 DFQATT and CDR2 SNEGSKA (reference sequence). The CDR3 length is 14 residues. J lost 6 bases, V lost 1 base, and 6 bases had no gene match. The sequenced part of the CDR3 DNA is TGCAGTGCTAGAGTCCCGGGACAGGGGCTCGAG. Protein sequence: CSARVPGQGLE. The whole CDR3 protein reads CSARVPGQGLEQYF.

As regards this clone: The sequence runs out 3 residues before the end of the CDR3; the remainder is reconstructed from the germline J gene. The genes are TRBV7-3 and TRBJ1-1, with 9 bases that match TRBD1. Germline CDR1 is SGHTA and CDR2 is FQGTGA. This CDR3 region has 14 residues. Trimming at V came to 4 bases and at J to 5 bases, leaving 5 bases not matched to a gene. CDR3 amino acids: CASSSTGGWTEAFF. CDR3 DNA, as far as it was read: TGTGCCAGCAGCTCTACAGGGGGCTGGACTGAA. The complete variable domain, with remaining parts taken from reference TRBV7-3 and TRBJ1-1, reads GAGVSQTPSNKVTEKGKYVELRCDPISGHTALYWYRQSLGQGPEFLIYFQGTGAADDSGLPNDRFFAVRPEGSVSTLKIQRTERGDSAVYLCASSSTGGWTEAFFGQGTRLTVV.

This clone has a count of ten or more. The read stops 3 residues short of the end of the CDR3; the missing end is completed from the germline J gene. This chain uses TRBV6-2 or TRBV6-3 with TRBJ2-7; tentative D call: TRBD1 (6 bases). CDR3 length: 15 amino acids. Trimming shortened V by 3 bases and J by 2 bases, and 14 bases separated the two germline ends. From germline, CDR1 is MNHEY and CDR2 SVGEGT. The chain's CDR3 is CASSYPGTWAYEQYF. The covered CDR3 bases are TGTGCCAGCAGTTATCCTGGGACATGGGCCTACGAG.

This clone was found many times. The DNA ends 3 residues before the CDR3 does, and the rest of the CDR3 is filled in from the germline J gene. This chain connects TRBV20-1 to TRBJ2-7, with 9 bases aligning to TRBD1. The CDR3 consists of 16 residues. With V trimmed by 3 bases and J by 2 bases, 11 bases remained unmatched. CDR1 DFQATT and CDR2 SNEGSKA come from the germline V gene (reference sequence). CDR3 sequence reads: CSARNLGDRATYEQYF. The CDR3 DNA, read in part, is TGCAGTGCTAGGAACTTAGGGGACAGGGCCACCTACGAG.

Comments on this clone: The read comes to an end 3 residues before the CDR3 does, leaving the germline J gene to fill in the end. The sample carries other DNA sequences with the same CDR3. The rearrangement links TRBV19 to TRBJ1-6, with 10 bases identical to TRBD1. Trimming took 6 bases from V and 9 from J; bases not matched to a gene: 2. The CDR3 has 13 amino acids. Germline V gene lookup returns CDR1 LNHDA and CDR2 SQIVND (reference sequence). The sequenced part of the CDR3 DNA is TGTGCCAGTAGCGGACAGGGGGGTTCACCC. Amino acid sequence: CASSGQGGSP. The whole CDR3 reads CASSGQGGSPLHF.

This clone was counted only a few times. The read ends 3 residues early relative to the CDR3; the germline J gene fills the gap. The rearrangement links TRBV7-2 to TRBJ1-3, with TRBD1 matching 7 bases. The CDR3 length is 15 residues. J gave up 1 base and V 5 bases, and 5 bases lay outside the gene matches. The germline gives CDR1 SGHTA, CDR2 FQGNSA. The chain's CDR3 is CASSPRQGSGNTIYF. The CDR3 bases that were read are TGTGCCAGCAGCCCTCGACAGGGTTCTGGAAACACC. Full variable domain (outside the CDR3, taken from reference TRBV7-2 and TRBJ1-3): GAGVSQSPSNKVTEKGKDVELRCDPISGHTALYWYRQSLGQGLEFLIYFQGNSAPDKSGLPSDRFSAERTGGSVSTLTIQRTQQEDSAVYLCASSPRQGSGNTIYFGEGSWLTVV.

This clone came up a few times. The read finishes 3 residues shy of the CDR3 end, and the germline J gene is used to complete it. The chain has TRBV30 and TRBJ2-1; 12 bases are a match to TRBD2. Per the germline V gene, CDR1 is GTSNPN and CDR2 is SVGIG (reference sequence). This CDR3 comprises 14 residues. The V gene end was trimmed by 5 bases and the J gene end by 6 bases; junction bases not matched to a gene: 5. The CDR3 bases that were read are TGTGCCTGGGGAGGGACTAGCGGGTTCAATGAG. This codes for CAWGGTSGFNE. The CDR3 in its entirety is CAWGGTSGFNEQFF.

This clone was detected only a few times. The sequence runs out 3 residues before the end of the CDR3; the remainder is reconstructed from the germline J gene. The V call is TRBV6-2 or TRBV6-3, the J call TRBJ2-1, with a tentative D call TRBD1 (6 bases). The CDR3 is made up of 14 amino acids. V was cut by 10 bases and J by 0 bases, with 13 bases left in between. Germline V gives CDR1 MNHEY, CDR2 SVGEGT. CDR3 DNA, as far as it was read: TGTGCCATCGAGCCGGGACACTCCTACAATGAG. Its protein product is CAIEPGHSYNE. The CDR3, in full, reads CAIEPGHSYNEQFF.

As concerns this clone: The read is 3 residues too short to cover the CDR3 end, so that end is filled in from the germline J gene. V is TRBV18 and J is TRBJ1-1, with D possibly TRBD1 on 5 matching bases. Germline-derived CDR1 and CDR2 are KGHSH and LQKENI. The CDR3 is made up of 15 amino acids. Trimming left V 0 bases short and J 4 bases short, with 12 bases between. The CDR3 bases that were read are TGTGCCAGCTCACCACCGATGGGGACTTTCACTGAA. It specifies CASSPPMGTFTE. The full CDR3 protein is CASSPPMGTFTEAFF. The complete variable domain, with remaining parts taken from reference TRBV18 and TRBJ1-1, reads NAGVMQNPRHLVRRRGQEARLRCSPMKGHSHVYWYRQLPEEGLKFMVYLQKENIIDESGMPKERFSAEFPKEGPSILRIQQVVRGDSAAYFCASSPPMGTFTEAFFGQGTRLTVV.

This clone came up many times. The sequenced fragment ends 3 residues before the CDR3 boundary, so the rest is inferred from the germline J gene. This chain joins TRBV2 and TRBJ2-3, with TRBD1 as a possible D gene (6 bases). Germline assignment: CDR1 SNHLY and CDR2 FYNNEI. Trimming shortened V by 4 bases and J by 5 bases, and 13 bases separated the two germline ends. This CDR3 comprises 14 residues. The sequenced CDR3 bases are TGTGCCAGCAGTGGCAGGGGTCAAGTAGATACG. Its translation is CASSGRGQVDT. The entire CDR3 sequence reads CASSGRGQVDTQYF.

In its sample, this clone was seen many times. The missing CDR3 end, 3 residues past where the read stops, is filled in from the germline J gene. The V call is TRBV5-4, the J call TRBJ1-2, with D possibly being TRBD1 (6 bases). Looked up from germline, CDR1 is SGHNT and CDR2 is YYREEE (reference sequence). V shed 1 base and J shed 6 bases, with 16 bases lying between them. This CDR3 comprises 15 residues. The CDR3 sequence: CASSLPGGGIDGYTF. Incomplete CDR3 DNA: TGTGCCAGCAGCTTGCCGGGGGGGGGCATCGATGGC.

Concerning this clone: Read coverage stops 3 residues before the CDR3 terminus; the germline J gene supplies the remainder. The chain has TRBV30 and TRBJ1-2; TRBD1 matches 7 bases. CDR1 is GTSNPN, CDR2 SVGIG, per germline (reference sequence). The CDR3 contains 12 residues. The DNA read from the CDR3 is TGTGCCTGGAGTGGACAGGGAGAGAGC. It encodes CAWSGQGES. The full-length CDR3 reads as CAWSGQGESYTF.

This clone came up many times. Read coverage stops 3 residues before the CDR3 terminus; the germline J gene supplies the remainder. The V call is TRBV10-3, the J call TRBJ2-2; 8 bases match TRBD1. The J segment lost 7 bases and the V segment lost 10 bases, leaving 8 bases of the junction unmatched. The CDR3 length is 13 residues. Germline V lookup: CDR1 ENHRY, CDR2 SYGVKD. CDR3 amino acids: CATGQGRFGELFF. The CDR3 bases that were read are TGTGCCACCGGACAGGGCCGATTCGGGGAG.

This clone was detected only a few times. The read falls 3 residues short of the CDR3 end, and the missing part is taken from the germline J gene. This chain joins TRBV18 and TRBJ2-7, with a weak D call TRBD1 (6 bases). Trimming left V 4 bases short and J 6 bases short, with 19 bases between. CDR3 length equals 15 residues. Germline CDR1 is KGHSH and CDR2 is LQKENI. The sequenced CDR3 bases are TGTGCCAGCTCACAGTTGCAGGGGAATACGGGCGAG. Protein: CASSQLQGNTGE. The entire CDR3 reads CASSQLQGNTGEQYF.